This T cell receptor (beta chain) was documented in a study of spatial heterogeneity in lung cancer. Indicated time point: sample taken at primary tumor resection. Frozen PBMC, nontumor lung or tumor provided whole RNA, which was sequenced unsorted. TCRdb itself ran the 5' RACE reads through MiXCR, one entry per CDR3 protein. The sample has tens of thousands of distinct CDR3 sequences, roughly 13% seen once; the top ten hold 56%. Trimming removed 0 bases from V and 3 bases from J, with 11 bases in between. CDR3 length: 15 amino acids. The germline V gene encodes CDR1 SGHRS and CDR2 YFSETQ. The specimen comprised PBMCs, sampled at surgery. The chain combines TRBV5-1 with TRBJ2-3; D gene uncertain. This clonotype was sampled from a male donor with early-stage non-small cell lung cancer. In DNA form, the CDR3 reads TGCGCCAGCAGCTTGGCCGACATCCGAACAGATACGCAGTATTTT. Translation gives CASSLADIRTDTQYF.